One sample yielded the 4 T cell receptor beta chains listed below, sequenced in a study of shared clonotypes between healthy human individuals. Generated by immunoSEQ multiplex PCR, the TCRdb table keeps only in-frame clones and is missing some. The sample lists 2 million to 2.5 million clones, approximately 94% occurring once. Material: naive CD4+ T cells sorted from blood. Described subset: CD45RA+ positively selected. The source of these receptors is a man between 18 and 35 years old in good health.

The chain combines TRBV30 with TRBJ2-5; D is possibly TRBD1 or TRBD2 (5 bases each). This CDR3 contains 15 residues. V was pared by 1 base and J by 5 bases, with 17 bases between. The germline CDR1 and CDR2 sequences are GTSNPN and SVGIG (reference sequence). The CDR3 DNA reads as TGTGCCTGGAGTGCGGACTGGGGGTTTCGGGAGACCCAGTACTTC. Protein product: CAWSADWGFRETQYF.

The V gene is TRBV5-4, the J gene TRBJ2-1, with 10 bases that match TRBD2. The CDR3 totals 20 residues. J gave up 7 bases and V 4 bases, and 23 bases lay outside the gene matches. Germline CDR1 is SGHNT and CDR2 is YYREEE (reference sequence). CDR3 protein: CASSGGSSDTSGMSGNEQFF. In nucleotides, the CDR3 is TGTGCCAGCAGCGGAGGATCTTCGGATACTAGCGGGATGTCTGGGAATGAGCAGTTCTTC.

V gene TRBV6-5 combines with J gene TRBJ2-7; 9 bases agree with TRBD1. V lost 4 bases to trimming and J lost 4 bases; unmatched junction nucleotides: 11. The germline V gene has CDR1 MNHEY and CDR2 SVGAGI. CDR3 length: 16 amino acids. CDR3 amino acids: CASSSYLGQGSYEQYF. CDR3 bases: TGTGCCAGCAGTTCTTACTTGGGACAGGGTTCTTACGAGCAGTACTTC.

Only one count was recorded for this clone. The rearrangement joins TRBV6-5 to TRBJ2-7, with 9 nucleotides matching TRBD1. The CDR3 runs 13 residues. Germline V CDR1 and CDR2: MNHEY, SVGAGI. Trimming took 7 bases from V and 4 from J; bases not matched to a gene: 5. The CDR3: CASKGTGRYEQYF. The CDR3 bases are TGTGCCAGCAAGGGGACAGGGCGATACGAGCAGTACTTC.